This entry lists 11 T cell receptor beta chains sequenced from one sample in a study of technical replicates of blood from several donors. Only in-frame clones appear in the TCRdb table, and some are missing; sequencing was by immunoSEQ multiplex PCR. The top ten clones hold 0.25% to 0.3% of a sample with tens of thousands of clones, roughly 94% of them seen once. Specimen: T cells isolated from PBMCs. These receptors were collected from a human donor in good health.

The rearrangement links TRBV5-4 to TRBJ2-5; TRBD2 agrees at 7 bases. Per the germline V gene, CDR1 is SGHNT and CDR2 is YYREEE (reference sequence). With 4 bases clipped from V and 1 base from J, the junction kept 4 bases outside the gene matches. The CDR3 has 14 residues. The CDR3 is CASSRTSAQETQYF. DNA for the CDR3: TGTGCCAGCAGCCGGACTAGTGCCCAAGAGACCCAGTACTTC.

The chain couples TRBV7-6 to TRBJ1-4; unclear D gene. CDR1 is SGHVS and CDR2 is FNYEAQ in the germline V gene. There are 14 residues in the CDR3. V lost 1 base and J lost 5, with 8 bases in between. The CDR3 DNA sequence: TGTGCCAGCAGCTTAGGACTGGAAAATGAAAAACTGTTTTTT. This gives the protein CASSLGLENEKLFF.

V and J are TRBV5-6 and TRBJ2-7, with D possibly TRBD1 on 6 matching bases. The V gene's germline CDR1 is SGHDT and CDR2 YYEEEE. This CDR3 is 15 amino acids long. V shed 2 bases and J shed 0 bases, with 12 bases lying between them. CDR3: CASSFLRDNSYEQYF. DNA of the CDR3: TGTGCCAGCAGCTTTCTACGGGACAACTCCTACGAGCAGTACTTC.

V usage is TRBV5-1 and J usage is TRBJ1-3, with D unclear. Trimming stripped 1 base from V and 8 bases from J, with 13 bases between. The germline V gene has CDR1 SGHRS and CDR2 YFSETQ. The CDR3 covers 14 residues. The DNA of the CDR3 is TGCGCCAGCAGCTTGAACCGGAGAGGGCACACCATATATTTT. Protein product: CASSLNRRGHTIYF.

The CDR3 DNA reads TGTGCCAGCAGTCCAAGGGCCGCGGGGTACAATGAGCAGTTCTTC. It encodes CASSPRAAGYNEQFF. The rearrangement links TRBV6-4 to TRBJ2-1; a possible D gene is TRBD2 (6 bases). The CDR3 spans 15 residues. Per the germline V gene, CDR1 is MRHNA and CDR2 is SNTAGT. Between the trimmed V and J ends, which lost 5 bases and 4 bases, there was a span of 15 bases.

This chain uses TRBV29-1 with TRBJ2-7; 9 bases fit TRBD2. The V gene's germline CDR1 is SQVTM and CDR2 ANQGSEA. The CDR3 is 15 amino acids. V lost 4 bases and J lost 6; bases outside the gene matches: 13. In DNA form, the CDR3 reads TGCAGCGTTGGGTTGAGTGGCGGGGGGGGCCGCGAGCAGTACTTC. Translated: CSVGLSGGGGREQYF.

The CDR3, as DNA: TGTGCCAGCAGCTTCTACGAGCAGTACTTC. Protein product: CASSFYEQYF. The chain recombines TRBV6-1 with TRBJ2-7, with D unclear. The V and J ends lost 6 bases and 3 bases respectively, with 3 bases between them. CDR3 length: 10 amino acids. Germline V gene lookup returns CDR1 MNHNS and CDR2 SASEGT.

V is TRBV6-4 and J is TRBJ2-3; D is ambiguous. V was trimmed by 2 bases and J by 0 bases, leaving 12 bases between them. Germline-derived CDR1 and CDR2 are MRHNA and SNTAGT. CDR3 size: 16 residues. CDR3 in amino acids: CASSDTPKTSTDTQYF. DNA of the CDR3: TGTGCCAGCAGTGACACCCCTAAGACTAGCACAGATACGCAGTATTTT.

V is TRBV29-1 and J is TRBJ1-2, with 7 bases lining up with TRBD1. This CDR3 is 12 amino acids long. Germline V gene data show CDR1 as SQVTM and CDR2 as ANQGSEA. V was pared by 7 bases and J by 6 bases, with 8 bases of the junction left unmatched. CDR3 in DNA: TGCAGCGCCCGACAGGGTTTGGATGGCTACACCTTC. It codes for CSARQGLDGYTF.

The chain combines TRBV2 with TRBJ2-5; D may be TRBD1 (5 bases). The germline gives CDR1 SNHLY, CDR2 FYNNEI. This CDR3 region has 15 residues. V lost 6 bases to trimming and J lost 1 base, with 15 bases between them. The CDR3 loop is CASSTYRSTQETQYF. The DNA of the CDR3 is TGTGCCAGCAGCACATACAGGTCCACCCAAGAGACCCAGTACTTC. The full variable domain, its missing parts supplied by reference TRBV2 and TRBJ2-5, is EPEVTQTPSHQVTQMGQEVILRCVPISNHLYFYWYRQILGQKVEFLVSFYNNEISEKSEIFDDQFSVERPDGSNFTLKIRSTKLEDSAMYFCASSTYRSTQETQYFGPGTRLLVL.

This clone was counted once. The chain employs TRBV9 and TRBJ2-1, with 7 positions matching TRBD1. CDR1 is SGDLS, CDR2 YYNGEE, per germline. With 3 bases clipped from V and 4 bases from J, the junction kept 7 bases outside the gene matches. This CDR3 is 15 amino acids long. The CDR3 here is CASSGTGVPYNEQFF. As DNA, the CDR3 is TGTGCCAGCAGCGGAACAGGGGTCCCATACAATGAGCAGTTCTTC.